This TCR beta chain was sequenced for a study of blood T cells in healthy people across ages. Donors each provided about 9.5 milliliters of peripheral blood. The use of a sample-barcoded 5' primer and a J-beta primer mix characterized a second PCR of roughly 7 to 12 cycles. Every cDNA was tagged by a template-switch adaptor with 12 random nucleotides. TCRdb recomputed calls from the 5' RACE reads with MiXCR, one row per CDR3 protein. Of 800,000 or so distinct CDR3 sequences listed, 20% to 30% are singletons. Germline V CDR1 and CDR2: SGHRS, YFSETQ. The CDR3 sequence is 15 residues long. V lost 2 bases, J lost 5 bases, and 13 bases lay in between. In addition, the sample was reused for a study of T cells of mothers and their children. That paper states: Sample barcodes plus 2-4 random nucleotides came from the M1S primer. In each mother, TCR beta CDR3 reads exceeded 10 million; in each child, they numbered approximately 3 million.

The specimen sequenced was blood. The clonotype was recovered from a boy between 10 and 17 years old in good health. V gene TRBV5-1 combines with J gene TRBJ1-4, with D perhaps matching TRBD1 (6 bases). The CDR3 DNA follows: TGCGCCAGCAGCTTAAAAGGGGGGGACAATGAAAAACTGTTTTTT. Amino acids: CASSLKGGDNEKLFF.